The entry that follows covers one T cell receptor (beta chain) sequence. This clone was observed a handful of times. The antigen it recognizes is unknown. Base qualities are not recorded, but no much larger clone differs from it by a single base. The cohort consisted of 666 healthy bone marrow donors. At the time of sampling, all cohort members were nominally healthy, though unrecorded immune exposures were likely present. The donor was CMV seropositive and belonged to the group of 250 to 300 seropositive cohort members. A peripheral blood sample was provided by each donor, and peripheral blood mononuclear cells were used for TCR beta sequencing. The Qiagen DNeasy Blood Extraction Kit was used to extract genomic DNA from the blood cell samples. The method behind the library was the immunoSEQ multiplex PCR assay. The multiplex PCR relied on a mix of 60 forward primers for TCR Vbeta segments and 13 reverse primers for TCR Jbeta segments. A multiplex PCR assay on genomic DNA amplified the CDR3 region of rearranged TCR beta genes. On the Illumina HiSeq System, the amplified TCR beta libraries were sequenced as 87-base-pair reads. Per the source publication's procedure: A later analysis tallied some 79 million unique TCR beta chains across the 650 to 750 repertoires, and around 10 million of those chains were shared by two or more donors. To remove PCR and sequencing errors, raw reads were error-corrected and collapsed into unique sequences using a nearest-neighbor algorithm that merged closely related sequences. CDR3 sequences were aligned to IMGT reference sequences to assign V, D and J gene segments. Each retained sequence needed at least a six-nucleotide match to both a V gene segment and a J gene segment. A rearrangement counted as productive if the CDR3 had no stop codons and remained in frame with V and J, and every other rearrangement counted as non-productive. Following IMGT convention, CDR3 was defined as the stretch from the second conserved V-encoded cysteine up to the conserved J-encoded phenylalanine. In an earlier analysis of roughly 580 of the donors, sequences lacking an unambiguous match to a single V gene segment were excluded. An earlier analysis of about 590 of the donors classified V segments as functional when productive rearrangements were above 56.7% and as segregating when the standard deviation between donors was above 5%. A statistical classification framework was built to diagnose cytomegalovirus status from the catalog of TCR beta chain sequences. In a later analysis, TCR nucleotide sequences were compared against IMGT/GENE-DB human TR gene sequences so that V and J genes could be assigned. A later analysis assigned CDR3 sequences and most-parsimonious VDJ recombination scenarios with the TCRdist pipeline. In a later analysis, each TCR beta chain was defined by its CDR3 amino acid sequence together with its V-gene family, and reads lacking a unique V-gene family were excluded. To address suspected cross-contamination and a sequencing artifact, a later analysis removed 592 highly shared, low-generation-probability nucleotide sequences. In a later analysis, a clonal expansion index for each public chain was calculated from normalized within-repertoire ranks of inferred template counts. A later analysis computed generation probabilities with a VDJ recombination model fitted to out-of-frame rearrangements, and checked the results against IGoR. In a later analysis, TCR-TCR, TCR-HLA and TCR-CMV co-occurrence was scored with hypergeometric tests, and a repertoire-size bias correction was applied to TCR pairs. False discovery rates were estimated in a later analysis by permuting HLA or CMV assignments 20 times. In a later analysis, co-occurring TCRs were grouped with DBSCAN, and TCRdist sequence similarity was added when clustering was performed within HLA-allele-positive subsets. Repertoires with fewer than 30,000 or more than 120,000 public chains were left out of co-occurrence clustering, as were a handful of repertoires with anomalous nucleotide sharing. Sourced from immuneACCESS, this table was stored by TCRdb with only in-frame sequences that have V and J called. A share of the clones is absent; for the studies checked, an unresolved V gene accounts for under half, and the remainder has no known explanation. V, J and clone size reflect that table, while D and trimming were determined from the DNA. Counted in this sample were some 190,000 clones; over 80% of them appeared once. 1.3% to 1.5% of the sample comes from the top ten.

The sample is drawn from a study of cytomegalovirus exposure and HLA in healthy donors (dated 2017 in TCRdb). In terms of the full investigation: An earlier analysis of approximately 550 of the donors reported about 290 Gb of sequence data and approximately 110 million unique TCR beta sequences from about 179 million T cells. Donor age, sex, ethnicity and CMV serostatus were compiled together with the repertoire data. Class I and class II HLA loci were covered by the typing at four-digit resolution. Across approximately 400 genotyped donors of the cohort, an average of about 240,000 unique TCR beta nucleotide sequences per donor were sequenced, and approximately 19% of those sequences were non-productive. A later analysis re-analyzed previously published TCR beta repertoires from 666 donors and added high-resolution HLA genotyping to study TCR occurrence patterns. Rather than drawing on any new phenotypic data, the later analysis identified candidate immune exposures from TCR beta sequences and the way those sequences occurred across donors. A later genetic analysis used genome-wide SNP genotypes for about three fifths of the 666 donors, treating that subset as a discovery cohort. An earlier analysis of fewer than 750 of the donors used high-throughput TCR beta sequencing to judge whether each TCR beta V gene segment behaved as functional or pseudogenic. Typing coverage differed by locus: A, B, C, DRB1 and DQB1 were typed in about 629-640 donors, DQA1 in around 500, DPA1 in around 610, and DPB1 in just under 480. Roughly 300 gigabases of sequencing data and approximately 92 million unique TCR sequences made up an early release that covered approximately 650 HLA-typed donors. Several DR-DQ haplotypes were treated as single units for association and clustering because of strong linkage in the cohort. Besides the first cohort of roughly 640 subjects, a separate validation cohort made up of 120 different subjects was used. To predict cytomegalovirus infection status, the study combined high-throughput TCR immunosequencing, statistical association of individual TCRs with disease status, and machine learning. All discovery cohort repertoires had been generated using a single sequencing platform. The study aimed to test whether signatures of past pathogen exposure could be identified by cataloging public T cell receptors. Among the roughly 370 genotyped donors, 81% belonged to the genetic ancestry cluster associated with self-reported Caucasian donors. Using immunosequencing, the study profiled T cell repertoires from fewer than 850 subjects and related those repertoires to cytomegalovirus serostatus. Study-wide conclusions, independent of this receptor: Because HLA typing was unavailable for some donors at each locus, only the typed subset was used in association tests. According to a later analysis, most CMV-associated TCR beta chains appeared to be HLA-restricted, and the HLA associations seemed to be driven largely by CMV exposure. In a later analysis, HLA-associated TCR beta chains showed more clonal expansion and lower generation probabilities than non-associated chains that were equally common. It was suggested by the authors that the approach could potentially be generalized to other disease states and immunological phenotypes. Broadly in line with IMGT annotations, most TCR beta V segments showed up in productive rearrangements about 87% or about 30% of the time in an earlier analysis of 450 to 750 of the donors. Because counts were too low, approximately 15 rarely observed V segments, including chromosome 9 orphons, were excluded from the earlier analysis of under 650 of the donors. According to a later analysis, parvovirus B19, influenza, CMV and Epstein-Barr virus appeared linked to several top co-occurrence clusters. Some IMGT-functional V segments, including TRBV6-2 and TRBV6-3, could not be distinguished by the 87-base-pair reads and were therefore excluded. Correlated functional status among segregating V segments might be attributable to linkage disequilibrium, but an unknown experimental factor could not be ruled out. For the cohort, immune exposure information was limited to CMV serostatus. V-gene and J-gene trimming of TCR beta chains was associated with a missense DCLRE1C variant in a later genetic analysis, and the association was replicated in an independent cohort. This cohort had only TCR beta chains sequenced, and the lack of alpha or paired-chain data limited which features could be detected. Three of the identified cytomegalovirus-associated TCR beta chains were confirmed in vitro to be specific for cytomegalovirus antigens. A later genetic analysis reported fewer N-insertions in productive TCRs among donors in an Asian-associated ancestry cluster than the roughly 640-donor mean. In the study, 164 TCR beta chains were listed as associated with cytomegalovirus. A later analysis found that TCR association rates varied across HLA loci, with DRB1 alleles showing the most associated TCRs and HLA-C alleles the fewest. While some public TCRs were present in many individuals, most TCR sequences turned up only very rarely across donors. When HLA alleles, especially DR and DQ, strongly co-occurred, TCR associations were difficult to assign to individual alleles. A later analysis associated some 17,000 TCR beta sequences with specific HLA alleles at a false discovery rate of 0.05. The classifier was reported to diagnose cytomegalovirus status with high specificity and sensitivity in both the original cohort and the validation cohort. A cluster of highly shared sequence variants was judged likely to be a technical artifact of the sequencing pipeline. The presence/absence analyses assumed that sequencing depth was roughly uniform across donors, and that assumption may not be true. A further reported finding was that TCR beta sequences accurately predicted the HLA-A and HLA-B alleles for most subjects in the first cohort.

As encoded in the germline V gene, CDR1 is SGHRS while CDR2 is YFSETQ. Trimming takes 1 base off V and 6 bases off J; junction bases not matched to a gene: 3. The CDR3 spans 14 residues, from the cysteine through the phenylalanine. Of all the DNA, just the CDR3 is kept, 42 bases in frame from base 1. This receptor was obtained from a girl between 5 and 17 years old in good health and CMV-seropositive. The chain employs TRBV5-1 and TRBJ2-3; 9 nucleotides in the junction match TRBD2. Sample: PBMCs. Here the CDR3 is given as CASSLLREGDTQYF. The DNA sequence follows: TGCGCCAGCAGCTTGTTGCGGGAGGGGGATACGCAGTATTTT.